A selection of T cell receptor beta chains follows, all from one sample in a study of cytomegalovirus exposure and HLA in healthy donors. Method: immunoSEQ multiplex PCR; TCRdb's copy keeps in-frame clones and lacks some. The table has more than 100,000 clones, 72% seen once; the top ten hold less than 5%. The specimen sequenced was PBMCs. These receptors came from a man aged 50-60 years in good health and CMV-seropositive. Both conserved end residues are part of each CDR3. Each record gives: D gene, V gene, CDR3 length, clone size, J gene, CDR3 protein, CDR3 DNA. D genes are given only for firm matches. The listing skips clone size in some rows; elsewhere it reads once, few, many or a size class.

d_call: -; v_call: TRBV28; cdr3_length: 14; clone_size: -; j_call: TRBJ1-6; cdr3_aa: CASSPTGYNSPLHF; cdr3_nt: TGTGCCAGCAGTCCAACAGGGTATAATTCACCCCTCCACTTT
d_call: -; v_call: TRBV9; cdr3_length: 14; clone_size: -; j_call: TRBJ2-5; cdr3_aa: CASSPQFPQETQYF; cdr3_nt: TGTGCCAGCAGCCCTCAGTTCCCCCAAGAGACCCAGTACTTC
d_call: -; v_call: TRBV5-1; cdr3_length: 15; clone_size: few; j_call: TRBJ2-7; cdr3_aa: CASSLGASTSYEQYF; cdr3_nt: TGCGCCAGCAGCTTGGGGGCTAGCACATCCTACGAGCAGTACTTC
d_call: -; v_call: TRBV20-1; cdr3_length: 11; clone_size: -; j_call: TRBJ1-1; cdr3_aa: CSARDLSEAFF; cdr3_nt: TGCAGTGCTAGAGACCTATCTGAAGCTTTCTTT
d_call: TRBD1; v_call: TRBV6-1; cdr3_length: 14; clone_size: -; j_call: TRBJ2-2; cdr3_aa: CASSVTGDTGELFF; cdr3_nt: TGTGCCAGCAGTGTGACAGGGGACACCGGGGAGCTGTTTTTT
d_call: -; v_call: TRBV6-5; cdr3_length: 15; clone_size: -; j_call: TRBJ1-1; cdr3_aa: CASSYSVSGNTEAFF; cdr3_nt: TGTGCCAGCAGTTACTCGGTCAGCGGAAACACTGAAGCTTTCTTT
d_call: -; v_call: TRBV6-4; cdr3_length: 13; clone_size: -; j_call: TRBJ2-3; cdr3_aa: CASSDPKTDTQYF; cdr3_nt: TGTGCCAGCAGTGACCCAAAAACAGATACGCAGTATTTT
d_call: TRBD2; v_call: TRBV19; cdr3_length: 17; clone_size: -; j_call: TRBJ2-1; cdr3_aa: CASSIGTSGRARGEQFF; cdr3_nt: TGTGCCAGTAGTATAGGAACTAGCGGGAGGGCTAGAGGTGAGCAGTTCTTC
d_call: TRBD1; v_call: TRBV19; cdr3_length: 15; clone_size: once; j_call: TRBJ1-5; cdr3_aa: CASGTGGAVNQPQHF; cdr3_nt: TGTGCCAGTGGGACAGGGGGCGCGGTCAATCAGCCCCAGCATTTT
d_call: -; v_call: TRBV2; cdr3_length: 17; clone_size: -; j_call: TRBJ1-2; cdr3_aa: CASGMGQTRVANYGYTF; cdr3_nt: TGTGCCAGCGGCATGGGCCAGACTAGGGTCGCTAACTATGGCTACACCTTC
d_call: -; v_call: TRBV7-2; cdr3_length: 16; clone_size: -; j_call: TRBJ2-1; cdr3_aa: CASSRLAARVGNEQFF; cdr3_nt: TGTGCCAGCAGCCGTTTAGCTGCTCGGGTTGGGAATGAGCAGTTCTTC
d_call: -; v_call: TRBV5-1; cdr3_length: 12; clone_size: few; j_call: TRBJ2-3; cdr3_aa: CASSFTTDTQYF; cdr3_nt: TGCGCCAGCAGCTTTACAACAGATACGCAGTATTTT
d_call: -; v_call: TRBV5-1; cdr3_length: 16; clone_size: -; j_call: TRBJ2-2; cdr3_aa: CASSFTAAANTGELFF; cdr3_nt: TGCGCCAGCAGCTTCACAGCGGCCGCGAACACCGGGGAGCTGTTTTTT
d_call: -; v_call: TRBV20-1; cdr3_length: 11; clone_size: -; j_call: TRBJ1-1; cdr3_aa: CSAEENTEAFF; cdr3_nt: TGCAGTGCTGAGGAGAACACTGAAGCTTTCTTT
d_call: -; v_call: TRBV5-1; cdr3_length: 16; clone_size: once; j_call: TRBJ1-4; cdr3_aa: CASSLQTGQLNEKLFF; cdr3_nt: TGCGCCAGCAGCTTGCAGACGGGACAACTTAATGAAAAACTGTTTTTT
d_call: TRBD2; v_call: TRBV5-1; cdr3_length: 15; clone_size: -; j_call: TRBJ2-3; cdr3_aa: CASRTGGPGTDTQYF; cdr3_nt: TGCGCCAGCAGGACGGGGGGGCCGGGCACAGATACGCAGTATTTT
d_call: TRBD2; v_call: TRBV10-3; cdr3_length: 19; clone_size: -; j_call: TRBJ2-5; cdr3_aa: CAIPFGGLAETKPQETQYF; cdr3_nt: TGTGCCATCCCATTTGGAGGACTAGCGGAAACCAAACCCCAAGAGACCCAGTACTTC
d_call: -; v_call: TRBV19; cdr3_length: 14; clone_size: -; j_call: TRBJ1-1; cdr3_aa: CASSIHSLNTEAFF; cdr3_nt: TGTGCCAGTAGTATACACAGTTTGAACACTGAAGCTTTCTTT
d_call: -; v_call: TRBV5-6; cdr3_length: 14; clone_size: -; j_call: TRBJ1-3; cdr3_aa: CASSPGVSGNTIYF; cdr3_nt: TGTGCCAGCAGCCCAGGGGTCTCTGGAAACACCATATATTTT
d_call: -; v_call: TRBV14; cdr3_length: 14; clone_size: -; j_call: TRBJ1-1; cdr3_aa: CASSQDLRSAEAFF; cdr3_nt: TGTGCCAGCAGCCAAGATCTCAGGTCAGCAGAAGCTTTCTTT
d_call: -; v_call: TRBV29-1; cdr3_length: 13; clone_size: -; j_call: TRBJ1-1; cdr3_aa: CSVALNRFNQAFF; cdr3_nt: TGCAGCGTTGCCCTCAACAGGTTTAATCAAGCTTTCTTT
d_call: -; v_call: TRBV6-4; cdr3_length: 16; clone_size: -; j_call: TRBJ1-5; cdr3_aa: CASIRTAGNPNQPQHF; cdr3_nt: TGTGCCAGCATTCGAACCGCAGGGAATCCGAATCAGCCCCAGCATTTT
d_call: -; v_call: TRBV10-3; cdr3_length: 13; clone_size: -; j_call: TRBJ1-2; cdr3_aa: CAISGGTNYGYTF; cdr3_nt: TGTGCCATCTCCGGGGGAACCAACTATGGCTACACCTTC
d_call: -; v_call: TRBV7-9; cdr3_length: 16; clone_size: -; j_call: TRBJ1-4; cdr3_aa: CASSLARGTDVEKLFF; cdr3_nt: TGTGCCAGCAGCTTAGCGCGAGGGACTGACGTGGAAAAACTGTTTTTT
d_call: TRBD2; v_call: TRBV7-9; cdr3_length: 15; clone_size: -; j_call: TRBJ2-1; cdr3_aa: CASSRGVRGGSEQFF; cdr3_nt: TGTGCCAGCAGCCGGGGTGTGCGGGGGGGCAGTGAGCAGTTCTTC
d_call: -; v_call: TRBV11-2; cdr3_length: 17; clone_size: -; j_call: TRBJ2-3; cdr3_aa: CASSFPRDLRSTDTQYF; cdr3_nt: TGTGCCAGCAGCTTCCCACGAGACTTGAGAAGCACAGATACGCAGTATTTT
d_call: -; v_call: TRBV6-6; cdr3_length: 12; clone_size: -; j_call: TRBJ1-5; cdr3_aa: CASSRADQPQHF; cdr3_nt: TGTGCCAGCAGCCGAGCGGATCAGCCCCAGCATTTT
d_call: -; v_call: TRBV5-5; cdr3_length: 14; clone_size: -; j_call: TRBJ1-2; cdr3_aa: CASSSGGRLYGYTF; cdr3_nt: TGTGCCAGCAGCTCGGGAGGGAGGCTCTATGGCTACACCTTC
d_call: TRBD1; v_call: TRBV18; cdr3_length: 14; clone_size: -; j_call: TRBJ2-7; cdr3_aa: CASSRGTGAYEQYF; cdr3_nt: TGTGCCAGCTCAAGAGGGACAGGGGCCTACGAGCAGTACTTC
d_call: -; v_call: TRBV28; cdr3_length: 11; clone_size: -; j_call: TRBJ1-1; cdr3_aa: CASIKNTEAFF; cdr3_nt: TGTGCCAGCATTAAGAACACTGAAGCTTTCTTT
d_call: -; v_call: TRBV2; cdr3_length: 14; clone_size: -; j_call: TRBJ2-7; cdr3_aa: CASSEAGGGYEQYF; cdr3_nt: TGTGCCAGCAGTGAAGCGGGAGGGGGCTACGAGCAGTACTTC
d_call: -; v_call: TRBV29-1; cdr3_length: 12; clone_size: -; j_call: TRBJ2-1; cdr3_aa: CSVGRRYNEQFF; cdr3_nt: TGCAGCGTTGGGCGGAGATACAATGAGCAGTTCTTC
d_call: -; v_call: TRBV15; cdr3_length: 15; clone_size: -; j_call: TRBJ2-2; cdr3_aa: CATSRDLTRTGELFF; cdr3_nt: TGTGCCACCAGCAGAGATCTTACGAGAACCGGGGAGCTGTTTTTT
d_call: TRBD1; v_call: TRBV5-1; cdr3_length: 14; clone_size: -; j_call: TRBJ1-1; cdr3_aa: CASKWGQGVSEAFF; cdr3_nt: TGCGCCAGCAAATGGGGGCAGGGGGTCTCTGAAGCTTTCTTT
d_call: TRBD1; v_call: TRBV10-3; cdr3_length: 15; clone_size: -; j_call: TRBJ2-7; cdr3_aa: CAISSSGQGTYEQYF; cdr3_nt: TGTGCCATCAGTTCCTCAGGACAGGGTACCTACGAGCAGTACTTC
d_call: -; v_call: TRBV5-4; cdr3_length: 16; clone_size: -; j_call: TRBJ1-2; cdr3_aa: CASSLSPTGGIYGYTF; cdr3_nt: TGTGCCAGCAGTCTATCCCCTACGGGGGGGATTTATGGCTACACCTTC
d_call: -; v_call: TRBV19; cdr3_length: 12; clone_size: -; j_call: TRBJ1-5; cdr3_aa: CASSWRNQPQHF; cdr3_nt: TGTGCCAGTAGTTGGAGAAATCAGCCCCAGCATTTT
d_call: -; v_call: TRBV7-8; cdr3_length: 18; clone_size: -; j_call: TRBJ2-2; cdr3_aa: CASSLEVVWGVRTGELFF; cdr3_nt: TGTGCCAGCAGCTTAGAGGTGGTATGGGGAGTCCGGACCGGGGAGCTGTTTTTT
d_call: TRBD2; v_call: TRBV19; cdr3_length: 16; clone_size: -; j_call: TRBJ2-1; cdr3_aa: CASKGAGGSSYNEQFF; cdr3_nt: TGTGCCAGTAAAGGGGCGGGAGGGAGCTCCTACAATGAGCAGTTCTTC
d_call: -; v_call: TRBV27; cdr3_length: 14; clone_size: -; j_call: TRBJ1-1; cdr3_aa: CASSSTTRHTEAFF; cdr3_nt: TGTGCCAGCAGTTCAACTACTAGGCACACTGAAGCTTTCTTT
d_call: -; v_call: TRBV2; cdr3_length: 13; clone_size: few; j_call: TRBJ1-5; cdr3_aa: CASSGGRVQPQHF; cdr3_nt: TGTGCCAGCTCCGGGGGGCGCGTACAGCCCCAGCATTTT
d_call: -; v_call: TRBV5-1; cdr3_length: 14; clone_size: -; j_call: TRBJ1-1; cdr3_aa: CASSLTDMNTEAFF; cdr3_nt: TGCGCCAGCAGCTTGACAGATATGAACACTGAAGCTTTCTTT
d_call: -; v_call: TRBV4-1; cdr3_length: 16; clone_size: -; j_call: TRBJ1-3; cdr3_aa: CASSQDLFRSGNTIYF; cdr3_nt: TGCGCCAGCAGCCAAGATCTGTTTCGCTCTGGAAACACCATATATTTT
d_call: TRBD1; v_call: TRBV9; cdr3_length: 14; clone_size: -; j_call: TRBJ2-1; cdr3_aa: CASTPTGVNNEQFF; cdr3_nt: TGTGCCAGTACCCCGACAGGGGTGAACAATGAGCAGTTCTTC
d_call: TRBD1; v_call: TRBV7-8; cdr3_length: 15; clone_size: few; j_call: TRBJ1-5; cdr3_aa: CASSGRTGGGQPQHF; cdr3_nt: TGTGCCAGCAGCGGACGGACAGGGGGAGGGCAGCCCCAGCATTTT
d_call: -; v_call: TRBV10-3; cdr3_length: 15; clone_size: -; j_call: TRBJ2-5; cdr3_aa: CAISDRGGLQETQYF; cdr3_nt: TGTGCCATCAGTGACCGCGGGGGCCTCCAAGAGACCCAGTACTTC
d_call: TRBD2; v_call: TRBV5-1; cdr3_length: 15; clone_size: -; j_call: TRBJ2-7; cdr3_aa: CASSLGQDGGVVQYF; cdr3_nt: TGCGCCAGCAGCCTCGGGCAGGACGGGGGGGTTGTGCAGTACTTC
d_call: -; v_call: TRBV18; cdr3_length: 14; clone_size: -; j_call: TRBJ2-3; cdr3_aa: CASSPIGDTDTQYF; cdr3_nt: TGTGCCAGCTCACCAATCGGGGACACAGATACGCAGTATTTT
d_call: TRBD1; v_call: TRBV6-6; cdr3_length: 15; clone_size: -; j_call: TRBJ1-5; cdr3_aa: CASSYRQGGNQPQHF; cdr3_nt: TGTGCCAGCAGTTACCGACAGGGGGGAAATCAGCCCCAGCATTTT
d_call: -; v_call: TRBV4-3; cdr3_length: 17; clone_size: -; j_call: TRBJ1-1; cdr3_aa: CASSRSITQLSRTEAFF; cdr3_nt: TGCGCCAGCAGTCGATCAATTACCCAACTAAGTCGCACTGAAGCTTTCTTT
d_call: TRBD1; v_call: TRBV15; cdr3_length: 16; clone_size: -; j_call: TRBJ2-1; cdr3_aa: CATSIVSVRGTAEQFF; cdr3_nt: TGTGCCACCAGTATAGTTTCAGTTAGGGGGACAGCTGAGCAGTTCTTC
d_call: -; v_call: TRBV19; cdr3_length: 16; clone_size: few; j_call: TRBJ1-5; cdr3_aa: CASRRAAGYSNQPQHF; cdr3_nt: TGTGCCAGTAGAAGGGCAGCGGGATATAGCAATCAGCCCCAGCATTTT
d_call: -; v_call: TRBV13; cdr3_length: 13; clone_size: -; j_call: TRBJ1-1; cdr3_aa: CASSPGEYTEAFF; cdr3_nt: TGTGCCAGCAGTCCCGGGGAGTACACTGAAGCTTTCTTT
d_call: -; v_call: TRBV2; cdr3_length: 13; clone_size: few; j_call: TRBJ1-1; cdr3_aa: CASNQQGGTEAFF; cdr3_nt: TGTGCCAGCAATCAACAGGGTGGCACTGAAGCTTTCTTT
d_call: -; v_call: TRBV19; cdr3_length: 16; clone_size: -; j_call: TRBJ1-2; cdr3_aa: CASSRRGPDSNYGYTF; cdr3_nt: TGTGCCAGTAGTCGACGTGGCCCCGACTCTAACTATGGCTACACCTTC